A selection of T cell receptor beta chains follows, all from one sample in a study of yellow fever vaccine responses in identical twins. TCRdb re-called the RT-PCR reads with MiXCR, one entry per CDR3 protein. The sample has about 640 distinct CDR3 sequences, 75% to 85% seen once. The starting material was T cells from blood (PBMCs), unsorted or a sorted subset (not recorded which), obtained before or after yellow fever vaccination (not recorded which). These receptors came from a female donor who received the yellow fever vaccine. The CDR3 runs from the conserved cysteine through the conserved F or W.

TRBJ2-1 | 16 | TRBV7-9 | CASSPPRDRDYNEQFF
TRBJ1-1 | 13 | TRBV10-3 | CAISGRELTEAFF
TRBJ2-6 | 15 | TRBV12-3/TRBV12-4 | CASSFRVSGANVLTF
TRBJ1-2 | 15 | TRBV11-3 | CASTGPGTGGYGYTF
TRBJ2-1 | 14 | TRBV6-2/TRBV6-3 | CASSYSPDSNEQFF
TRBJ1-5 | 16 | TRBV6-5 | CASSLLPGQPNQPQHF
TRBJ2-2 | 15 | TRBV5-6 | CASRLGQVNTGELFF
TRBJ1-1 | 15 | TRBV10-3 | CAISESGTVNTEAFF
TRBJ1-2 | 14 | TRBV4-1 | CASSQVRGADGYTF
TRBJ2-7 | 15 | TRBV4-2 | CASSQLRGPTYEQYF
TRBJ1-3 | 12 | TRBV30 | CAWSVGGNTIYF
TRBJ2-1 | 14 | TRBV2 | CASWDSDGYNEQFF
TRBJ2-1 | 15 | TRBV20-1 | CSARAREGLSNEQFF
TRBJ2-2 | 16 | TRBV4-2 | CASSPSGDRYTGELFF
TRBJ1-1 | 14 | TRBV10-3 | CAISDLARVTEAFF
TRBJ1-2 | 12 | TRBV10-1 | CASSGGTYGYTF
TRBJ1-1 | 12 | TRBV10-1 | CASTGLNTEAFF
TRBJ1-1 | 18 | TRBV11-1 | CASSLYGTGGVGGTEAFF
TRBJ1-2 | 11 | TRBV30 | CAWSWQGGYTF
TRBJ1-2 | 15 | TRBV6-5 | CASSYSEGQGNGYTF
TRBJ2-7 | 11 | TRBV11-3 | CASSPVGDGRW
TRBJ2-1 | 13 | TRBV12-3/TRBV12-4 | CASSLGGTDEQFF
TRBJ2-1 | 14 | TRBV4-1 | CASSSHSNYNEQFF
TRBJ2-7 | 13 | TRBV15 | CATGTSQGYEQYF
TRBJ2-5 | 16 | TRBV10-1 | CASIPPTGTGKETQYF
TRBJ1-1 | 11 | TRBV10-1 | CASTEGTEAFF
TRBJ2-4 | 16 | TRBV11-2 | CASSLDGSLAKNIQYF
TRBJ2-7 | 13 | TRBV29-1 | CSVPLMAGGEQYF
TRBJ1-5 | 13 | TRBV12-3/TRBV12-4 | CASRPDGATPQHF
TRBJ2-5 | 13 | TRBV29-1 | CSVGQGFQETQYF
TRBJ2-1 | 12 | TRBV11-1 | CASRDRGYEQFF
TRBJ1-5 | 13 | TRBV20-1 | CSASPGLGQPQHF
TRBJ1-1 | 16 | TRBV7-2 | CASSLAHSVEGTEAFF
TRBJ2-7 | 14 | TRBV11-1 | CASSGTGGAYEQYF
TRBJ2-1 | 14 | TRBV10-3 | CAISRQGAGNEQFF